Each of the 18 T cell receptor beta chains below was sequenced from the same sample in a study of blood T cell repertoires in COVID-19 (dated by TCRdb to the early 2020s). Library preparation used the immunoSEQ multiplex PCR assay. TCRdb carries this immuneACCESS record with in-frame sequences only. Its versions omit some clonotypes, under half of them owing to an unresolved V gene in the studies checked, with the rest unexplained. This sample lists 55,000 or so clones; approximately 85% were detected once. The ten largest clones represent 9.5% to 15% of the sample. Sequencing was performed on peripheral blood. These receptor sequences come from a human donor in a cohort sampled during active COVID-19.

V usage is TRBV5-1 and J usage is TRBJ2-5; 7 positions agree with TRBD2. This CDR3 region has 16 residues. CDR1 and CDR2 from the germline V gene are SGHRS and YFSETQ. V trimming: 2 bases; J trimming: 1 base; junction bases outside the gene matches: 8. CDR3 sequence: CASSFREGGFQETQYF. CDR3 sequence (DNA): TGCGCCAGCAGCTTCAGGGAGGGAGGGTTCCAAGAGACCCAGTACTTC.

This chain uses TRBV6-2 or TRBV6-3 with TRBJ2-7; a possible D gene is TRBD2 (6 bases). The CDR3 spans 15 residues. V was shortened by 5 bases and J by 5 bases, with 19 bases between the two germline ends. Looked up from germline, CDR1 is MNHEY and CDR2 is SVGEGT. CDR3 bases: TGTGCCAGCAGTACCCGGGCTGGGAGGTGGGACGAGCAGTACTTC. Amino acids: CASSTRAGRWDEQYF.

This chain uses TRBV10-2 with TRBJ2-5; the D gene is possibly TRBD1 (5 bases). The CDR3 covers 14 residues. Germline values: CDR1 WSHSY, CDR2 SAAADI. V dropped 4 bases and J dropped 4 bases, with 13 bases sitting between them. Written as DNA, the CDR3 is TGCGCCAGCAGTGCTAGACAGAGAGGAGAGACCCAGTACTTC. Amino acids: CASSARQRGETQYF.

The rearrangement uses TRBV5-5 and TRBJ1-1, with 7 bases matching TRBD1. The length of the CDR3 is 14 residues. Trimming took 0 bases from V and 5 from J; bases not matched to a gene: 4. Germline loops: CDR1 SGHKS, CDR2 YYEKEE (reference sequence). CDR3 protein: CASSLGAGGTEAFF. CDR3 coding DNA: TGTGCCAGCAGCTTGGGGGCAGGGGGGACTGAAGCTTTCTTT.

This sequence joins TRBV11-2 and TRBJ1-3; the match to TRBD1 covers 7 bases. The junction had 2 bases not matched to a gene; V was cut back by 3 bases and J by 0 bases. In germline, CDR1 is SGHAT, CDR2 FQNNGV. CDR3 size: 15 residues. The DNA for the CDR3 is TGTGCCAGCAGCTTCAGACAGGGCTCTGGAAACACCATATATTTT. It codes for CASSFRQGSGNTIYF.

The V call is TRBV7-8, the J call TRBJ1-1; maybe TRBD1 (5 bases). The CDR3 covers 16 residues. CDR1 and CDR2 (germline): SGHVS, FQNEAQ. Trimming took off 1 base at V and 6 bases at J, with 18 bases between the two ends. The CDR3, as DNA: TGTGCCAGCAGCTTAGTCGGGGGAAGGGGCGGGGCTGAAGCTTTCTTT. This translates into CASSLVGGRGGAEAFF.

This chain links TRBV4-2 with TRBJ1-4; 12 bases are shared with TRBD1. The CDR3 covers 15 residues. The V and J ends lost 5 bases and 7 bases, in that order; junction bases with no gene match: 5. Germline CDR1 reads LGHNA; CDR2 reads YNFKEQ. The CDR3 coding sequence is TGTGCCAGCAGCGTGCCGGGACAGGGGGCTGAAAAACTGTTTTTT. Translated, it gives CASSVPGQGAEKLFF.

The rearrangement links TRBV9 to TRBJ2-7; D remains ambiguous. This CDR3 is 15 amino acids long. V was pared by 3 bases and J by 6 bases, with 19 bases between. Germline CDR1 and CDR2: SGDLS and YYNGEE. The CDR3: CASSGSKTSSGEQYF. In DNA form, the CDR3 reads TGTGCCAGCAGCGGGAGTAAAACTTCGTCTGGCGAGCAGTACTTC.

The chain uses TRBV6-1 and TRBJ1-5; a weak D match, TRBD1 (5 bases). There are 16 residues in the CDR3. CDR1 MNHNS and CDR2 SASEGT come from the germline V gene. Trimming pared 4 bases from V and 2 bases from J, leaving 15 bases between. Here the CDR3 reads CASSGGQTNRNQPQHF. The CDR3 region has the DNA TGTGCCAGCAGTGGGGGCCAAACGAATCGCAATCAGCCCCAGCATTTT.

The rearrangement links TRBV27 to TRBJ2-1, with D maybe TRBD2 (6 bases). The ends were cut back, 3 bases at V and 0 bases at J, with 9 bases in the middle. CDR1 and CDR2 from the germline V gene are MNHEY and SMNVEV (reference sequence). There are 15 residues in the CDR3. CDR3: CASSFGTASYNEQFF. The CDR3 nucleotides are TGTGCCAGCAGTTTTGGGACTGCCTCCTACAATGAGCAGTTCTTC.

The chain carries TRBV6-1 and TRBJ1-1; D is possibly TRBD1 (6 bases). CDR1 and CDR2 (germline): MNHNS, SASEGT. V was trimmed by 0 bases and J by 1 base, leaving 12 bases between them. The CDR3 is 16 amino acids. This chain's CDR3 is CASSEALGRGNTEAFF. CDR3 in DNA: TGTGCCAGCAGTGAAGCGCTTGGCAGGGGGAACACTGAAGCTTTCTTT.

The chain links TRBV7-2 to TRBJ2-3; TRBD2 aligns across 9 bases. Trimming cost V 1 base and J 9 bases; bases outside gene matches: 5. Germline CDR1 and CDR2: SGHTA and FQGNSA. The CDR3 spans 14 residues. This chain's CDR3 is CASSLGASGKTQYF. CDR3 bases: TGTGCCAGCAGCTTAGGGGCTAGCGGGAAGACGCAGTATTTT.

This clone has a single count. The V call is TRBV29-1, the J call TRBJ2-7; 7 positions match TRBD2. Looked up from germline, CDR1 is SQVTM and CDR2 is ANQGSEA. The CDR3 sequence is 14 residues long. V lost 3 bases, J lost 2 bases, and 7 bases stayed unmatched. The CDR3 bases are TGCAGCGTTGATCGGAGCGGGAACCCCTACGAGCAGTACTTC. Its translation: CSVDRSGNPYEQYF.

This chain uses TRBV9 with TRBJ2-7; TRBD2 agrees at 13 bases. CDR3 length: 16 residues. J was trimmed by 6 bases and V by 4 bases; bases with no gene match: 10. CDR1 and CDR2 (germline): SGDLS, YYNGEE. The CDR3 DNA sequence: TGTGCCAGCAGCCCCCGGACTAGCGGGAGTGGCTCCGAGCAGTACTTC. Translating gives CASSPRTSGSGSEQYF.

The CDR3 reads CASSTGTSGINEQFF. The CDR3, as DNA: TGTGCCAGTAGTACGGGGACTAGCGGGATCAATGAGCAGTTCTTC. This chain uses TRBV19 with TRBJ2-1; 13 nucleotides align to TRBD2. J was trimmed by 6 bases and V by 4 bases; bases with no gene match: 3. The CDR3 length is 15 residues. CDR1 is LNHDA, CDR2 SQIVND, per germline (reference sequence).

This rearrangement joins TRBV5-5 to TRBJ2-3, with 12 bases matching TRBD2. V shed 2 bases, J shed 4 bases, and the junction held 8 bases outside the gene matches. This CDR3 region has 17 residues. Germline assignment: CDR1 SGHKS and CDR2 YYEKEE (reference sequence). CDR3 sequence: CASSFPTSGRQADTQYF. The CDR3 coding sequence is TGTGCCAGCAGCTTCCCGACTAGCGGGAGACAGGCAGATACGCAGTATTTT.

The chain has TRBV28 and TRBJ2-1; 12 bases map to TRBD2. The CDR3 length is 13 residues. Germline-derived CDR1 and CDR2 are MDHEN and SYDVKM. V gave up 3 bases and J gave up 14 bases; unmatched junction bases: 5. Here the CDR3 reads CASSFTSGRREFF. The CDR3 bases are TGTGCCAGCAGTTTCACTAGCGGGAGGAGGGAGTTCTTC.

The rearrangement joins TRBV7-3 to TRBJ2-7; TRBD1 matches at 9 bases. The junction had 4 bases not matched to a gene; V was cut back by 2 bases and J by 8 bases. The CDR3 is made up of 13 amino acids. Germline CDR1 SGHTA, CDR2 FQGTGA. CDR3 sequence: CASSLETGGKQYF. The CDR3 DNA reads TGTGCCAGCAGCTTAGAGACAGGGGGAAAGCAGTACTTC.